This T cell receptor (beta chain) derives from a study of tumor-infiltrating lymphocytes in glioblastoma multiforme. Study-level points and caveats: Unequal TCR RNA per T cell might skew measured clone sizes. TCR plus mutation findings rest on a single glioblastoma patient.

By proportion, this clonotype is medium-sized. Its antigen is not identified. J was trimmed by 2 bases and V by 7 bases; bases with no gene match: 4. The CDR3 extends over 16 amino acids. Three nested ARM-PCR rounds with V-beta and C-beta primers built TCRB libraries. A C-beta primer primed TCRB cDNA from around 0.53 ug RNA. Unique molecular identifiers were not described for the libraries. Each CDR3 protein is one row after TCRdb ran MiXCR on the multiplex PCR reads. This sample carries around 10,000 distinct CDR3 sequences, about 70% of them seen once, and the ten largest clones take approximately 28%.

The receptor was derived from a male donor with glioblastoma. The genes are TRBV12-3 or TRBV12-4 and TRBJ2-3; 15 bases match TRBD2. The source material was brain tumor tissue. The CDR3 loop reads CASTRTSGRATDTQYF. The CDR3 DNA reads TGTGCCAGCACCAGGACTAGCGGGAGGGCCACAGATACGCAGTATTTT.